This T cell receptor (beta chain) was obtained from a study of tumor-infiltrating lymphocytes in primary liver carcinoma. About the research overall: Staging of the tumors gave T1-T3 N0M0, with widths of roughly 4.2 to 10 cm.

Constant-region priming of roughly 0.45 ug total RNA yielded TCR beta cDNA. Investigators got TCR beta libraries out of three nested multiplex PCR rounds, done with slightly modified ARM-PCR. The first two PCR rounds used TRBV1-TRBV30 primers with a Cbeta primer, 10 cycles each. TCRdb reprocessed the multiplex PCR reads via MiXCR and lists one record per CDR3 protein. The top ten hold approximately 9.7% of the sample, which has 120,000 or so distinct CDR3 sequences, 55% to 65% seen once. Unsorted bulk tissue of about 19-31 mg yielded co-extracted RNA and DNA. The CDR3 runs 14 residues. CDR1 and CDR2 from the germline V gene are WSHSY and SAAADI. V was cut by 6 bases and J by 1 base, with 9 bases left in between.

The sequence came from a woman aged 55-70 years with primary liver carcinoma and hepatitis B virus infection. Sequencing was carried out using liver tumor tissue from sampling region 1. Subset described: tumor region T1, superior pole. This chain connects TRBV10-2 to TRBJ2-2; D is unresolved. CDR3 nucleotide sequence: TGCGCCAGCAGAACCTATATGAACACCGGGGAGCTGTTTTTT. Its protein product is CASRTYMNTGELFF.